This passage covers 5 T cell receptor beta chains from one sample sequenced in a study of control samples from healthy donors and cancer patients (dated by TCRdb to 2019 to 2021). Receptor amplification or capture employed the immunoSEQ multiplex PCR assay. Drawn from immuneACCESS, this table holds only the in-frame rearrangements with V and J called that TCRdb kept. Clones are partly lost; checked studies trace under half to an unresolved V gene and leave the rest unexplained. Here the sample has 80,000 to 85,000 clones; about 88% occur a single time. The ten top clones hold around 5.7% of the sample. The sample comprised blood. The origin of the receptors is a woman in her fifties or sixties in good health.

V and J are TRBV5-1 and TRBJ2-3; unclear D gene. V shed 1 base and J shed 6 bases, with 3 bases lying between them. Germline-derived CDR1 and CDR2 are SGHRS and YFSETQ. The CDR3 is 11 residues long. The CDR3, as DNA: TGCGCCAGCAGCTTGTACGATACGCAGTATTTT. It specifies CASSLYDTQYF.

V usage is TRBV19 and J usage is TRBJ1-5; TRBD1 is a possible D gene (5 bases). This CDR3 is 16 amino acids long. The germline V and J ends were trimmed by 5 bases and 2 bases, with 16 bases remaining between them. Germline CDR1 reads LNHDA; CDR2 reads SQIVND (reference sequence). The CDR3 reads CASSRAAGRGNQPQHF. The CDR3 DNA reads TGTGCCAGTAGTCGAGCCGCAGGGAGGGGCAATCAGCCCCAGCATTTT. The variable domain in full, with the rest retrieved from reference TRBV19 and TRBJ1-5, is DGGITQSPKYLFRKEGQNVTLSCEQNLNHDAMYWYRQDPGQGLRLIYYSQIVNDFQKGDIAEGYSVSREKKESFPLTVTSAQKNPTAFYLCASSRAAGRGNQPQHFGDGTRLSIL.

The V gene is TRBV14, the J gene TRBJ1-4; no clear D. V was cut by 1 base and J by 3 bases, with 12 bases left in between. The CDR3 totals 16 residues. CDR1 and CDR2 from the germline V gene are SGHDN and FVKESK. In nucleotides, the CDR3 is TGTGCCAGCAGCCAAGGACCCCGTATCCCTAATGAAAAACTGTTTTTT. This sequence encodes CASSQGPRIPNEKLFF.

The chain employs TRBV6-5 and TRBJ1-6; the D is unclear. Trimming shortened V by 0 bases and J by 9 bases, and 12 bases separated the two germline ends. The CDR3 has 15 amino acids. Germline CDR1 MNHEY, CDR2 SVGAGI. As DNA, the CDR3 is TGTGCCAGCAGTTACTCGGAAGGGTCTGGTTCACCCCTCCACTTT. This encodes CASSYSEGSGSPLHF.

The J gene is TRBJ2-2, the V gene TRBV5-4; a possible D gene is TRBD2 (6 bases). The CDR3 extends over 14 amino acids. The V and J ends lost 1 base and 7 bases respectively, with 11 bases between them. Germline CDR1 SGHNT, CDR2 YYREEE (reference sequence). The CDR3 region is CASSLWGVNGELFF. The DNA for the CDR3 is TGTGCCAGCAGCTTGTGGGGGGTTAACGGGGAGCTGTTTTTT.